This TCR beta chain was sequenced in a study of PD-1 blockade in classical Hodgkin lymphoma. Study-level results: Why repertoires differed is undefined; disease activity or prior therapy possibly contributed.

Trimming removed 0 bases at V and 1 base at J, with 11 bases between. The V gene's germline CDR1 is SGDLS and CDR2 YYNGEE. This CDR3 contains 15 residues. With regard to this clone: Antigen specificity is unknown.

TCRdb keeps only in-frame clones here, not all; method: immunoSEQ multiplex PCR. The repertoire holds 20,000 or so clones, with roughly 89% as singletons. The time point was: newly diagnosed, previously untreated cHL patient sample. Out of thawed PBMCs, magnetic negative selection purified CD4+ T cells. Sequencing was carried out using CD4+ T cells from blood. The rearrangement uses TRBV9 and TRBJ2-7; no definite D call. This TCR was sampled from a human donor with classical Hodgkin lymphoma. CDR3 protein: CASSVASELSYEQYF. CDR3 nucleotides: TGTGCCAGCAGCGTAGCGTCAGAGTTATCCTACGAGCAGTACTTC.